The clone carrying this T cell receptor (beta chain) was seen a handful of times. The antigen is unknown. Sequencing in the ViraFEST assay came after antigen-specific CD4+ T cells had been expanded with viral peptide pools, which were used to stimulate PBMC. Following culture for around 10 days, CD4+ T cells were isolated. Subjects were given two BNT162b2 or mRNA-1273 vaccine doses. Every well got a few million PBMC, which were grown with roughly 9.5 IU/ml IL-2 and about 10 ug/ml peptides. In the cultures, half the medium was exchanged for IL-2 medium on days 3 and 7. The entry originates in a study of vaccination effects on CD4 cells after COVID-19. The table came from immunoSEQ multiplex PCR; TCRdb's copy has only in-frame clones and leaves some out. The data hold around 59,000 clones, with roughly three quarters observed a single time. The CDR3 extends over 15 amino acids. Germline assignment: CDR1 LNHDA and CDR2 SQIVND (reference sequence). Trimming removed 6 bases from V and 4 bases from J; junction bases left unmatched: 7.

This TCR was recovered from a human donor who received a COVID-19 vaccine. The chain has TRBV19 and TRBJ2-1; 9 nucleotides match TRBD1. Sequencing used CD4+ T cells from PBMCs cultured with HCoV-OC43 spike peptides, obtained after COVID-19 vaccination. Subset reported: HCoV-OC43 spike overlapping peptide pool stimulation. CDR3 in DNA: TGTGCCAGTAGAACAGACAGGGGGGCTTACAATGAGCAGTTCTTC. Its translation is CASRTDRGAYNEQFF.